This T cell receptor (beta chain) is drawn from a study of cytomegalovirus exposure and HLA in healthy donors. General observations from the study: Follow-up analysis later connected one missense variant in DCLRE1C with trimming of TCR beta V- and J-genes. Serostatus for CMV was the only available immune exposure information.

The table lists this clone with a few counts. What it binds is not known. 13 Jbeta primers and 60 Vbeta primers were used for the PCR. Produced via immunoSEQ multiplex PCR; TCRdb's table is partial and in-frame only. The data hold 100,000 to 120,000 clones, with 67% observed a single time. Germline CDR1 reads SGHRS; CDR2 reads YFSETQ. The germline V and J ends were trimmed by 2 bases and 6 bases, with 15 bases remaining between them. The CDR3 covers 16 residues. The rearrangement joins TRBV5-1 to TRBJ1-6; weak D call: TRBD1 (5 bases). Sequencing was carried out using PBMCs. The receptor's source is a man aged 18 to 29 in good health and CMV-seropositive. In nucleotides, the CDR3 is TGCGCCAGCAGCTTTCGGGAGGGGACTATTAATTCACCCCTCCACTTT. Amino acids: CASSFREGTINSPLHF.